These 18 T cell receptor beta chains were sequenced from one sample in a study of blood T cell repertoires in COVID-19. Measured with immunoSEQ multiplex PCR; TCRdb has only the in-frame clones, and not every one. Of some 160,000 clones listed, around 89% were seen once; the top ten hold roughly 3.1%. Sequenced input: peripheral blood. The receptors were gathered from a man in his 60s with acute or convalescent COVID-19.

The chain links TRBV19 to TRBJ1-2; D possibly corresponds to TRBD1 (5 bases). V shed 3 bases and J shed 8 bases, with 13 bases lying between them. Looked up from germline, CDR1 is LNHDA and CDR2 is SQIVND (reference sequence). This CDR3 region has 13 residues. The CDR3 is CASSMGRVDGYTF. DNA for the CDR3: TGTGCCAGTAGTATGGGCAGGGTAGACGGCTACACCTTC.

J is TRBJ2-3 and V is TRBV4-1; D uncertain. This CDR3 contains 17 residues. Trimming removed 0 bases from V and 4 bases from J, with 17 bases in between. Germline V gives CDR1 MGHRA, CDR2 YSYEKL. The CDR3 is CASSQDGPGSLSDTQYF. CDR3 bases: TGCGCCAGCAGCCAAGATGGGCCAGGAAGTTTGTCAGATACGCAGTATTTT.

This chain connects TRBV6-1 to TRBJ2-1, with D maybe TRBD1 (5 bases). Trimming shortened V by 1 base and J by 3 bases, and 10 bases separated the two germline ends. From germline, CDR1 is MNHNS and CDR2 SASEGT. This CDR3 has 15 amino acids. CDR3 region: CASSEGPGLYNEQFF. CDR3 bases: TGTGCCAGCAGTGAAGGGCCAGGGCTCTACAATGAGCAGTTCTTC.

The chain combines TRBV6-5 with TRBJ2-7; 7 nucleotides align to TRBD1. Per the germline V gene, CDR1 is MNHEY and CDR2 is SVGAGI. The ends lost 6 bases at V and 7 bases at J; junction bases unmatched: 6. There are 12 residues in the CDR3. The CDR3 sequence: CASSYDRDEQYF. The CDR3 DNA reads TGTGCCAGCAGCTACGACAGGGATGAGCAGTACTTC.

On this clone itself: Other DNA sequences in the sample encode the same CDR3. The gene calls are TRBV19 and TRBJ2-6, with a weak D call TRBD2 (5 bases). Per germline, CDR1 LNHDA and CDR2 SQIVND (reference sequence). V was shortened by 5 bases and J by 0 bases, with 8 bases between the two germline ends. The CDR3 spans 15 residues. The CDR3 here is CASSDRGSGANVLTF. DNA of the CDR3: TGTGCCAGTAGTGACCGGGGCTCTGGGGCCAACGTCCTGACTTTC.

The chain couples TRBV2 to TRBJ2-1; no firm D call. Germline V gene lookup returns CDR1 SNHLY and CDR2 FYNNEI. The CDR3 spans 13 residues. V was shortened by 3 bases and J by 4 bases, with 7 bases between the two germline ends. The CDR3 region has the DNA TGTGCCAGCAGTGATTCTAGGTACAATGAGCAGTTCTTC. It encodes CASSDSRYNEQFF.

This chain links TRBV7-9 with TRBJ1-2, with 9 bases aligning to TRBD1. Germline V gives CDR1 SEHNR, CDR2 FQNEAQ (reference sequence). The CDR3 spans 16 residues. J lost 8 bases, V lost 3 bases, and 13 bases had no gene match. The CDR3: CASSFGTGPTLGGYTF. DNA of the CDR3: TGTGCCAGCAGCTTCGGGACAGGGCCAACTCTCGGAGGCTACACCTTC.

The V and J genes are TRBV9 and TRBJ1-2; D gene ambiguous. The CDR3 runs to 14 residues. Trimming took off 4 bases at V and 4 bases at J, with 14 bases between the two ends. CDR1 and CDR2 from the germline V gene are SGDLS and YYNGEE. CDR3 DNA: TGTGCCAGCAGCCCGTCCGGCGGAATCTATGGCTACACCTTC. Translated: CASSPSGGIYGYTF.

The gene calls are TRBV7-8 and TRBJ2-3; 8 bases match TRBD2. The J segment lost 0 bases and the V segment lost 5 bases, leaving 10 bases of the junction unmatched. Germline lookup yields CDR1 SGHVS and CDR2 FQNEAQ. The CDR3 is made up of 17 amino acids. CDR3 residues: CASSTPRGDISTDTQYF. In nucleotides, the CDR3 is TGTGCCAGCAGCACCCCGCGGGGGGACATAAGCACAGATACGCAGTATTTT.

The chain joins TRBV19 to TRBJ1-6, with D tentatively TRBD1 (5 bases). With 4 bases removed from V and 7 bases from J, the gap between germline ends came to 8 bases. The CDR3 runs to 13 residues. CDR1 LNHDA and CDR2 SQIVND come from the germline V gene (reference sequence). CDR3 DNA: TGTGCCAGTAGTACGGACAAGAATTCACCCCTCCACTTT. This encodes CASSTDKNSPLHF.

The genes are TRBV19 and TRBJ1-6, with 7 bases identical to TRBD1. Germline loops: CDR1 LNHDA, CDR2 SQIVND (reference sequence). Losses at the gene ends were 5 bases for V and 5 bases for J; bases not matched to a gene: 9. The CDR3 consists of 16 residues. The CDR3 DNA is TGTGCCAGTAGTCCATCGACAGGGACCAATAATTCACCCCTCCACTTT. Its protein product is CASSPSTGTNNSPLHF. Full variable domain (rest looked up from reference TRBV19 and TRBJ1-6): DGGITQSPKYLFRKEGQNVTLSCEQNLNHDAMYWYRQDPGQGLRLIYYSQIVNDFQKGDIAEGYSVSREKKESFPLTVTSAQKNPTAFYLCASSPSTGTNNSPLHFGNGTRLTVT.

V gene TRBV3-1 (or the pseudogene TRBV3-2) combines with J gene TRBJ2-2, with D possibly being TRBD2 (5 bases). Germline V gene data show CDR1 as LGHDT and CDR2 as YNNKEL (reference sequence). V was trimmed by 5 bases and J by 4 bases, leaving 8 bases between them. The CDR3 is 13 amino acids. In DNA, the CDR3 is TGTGCCAGCAGCGTGAGGGCCACCGGGGAGCTGTTTTTT. Its translation: CASSVRATGELFF.

CDR3 in DNA: TGTGCCAGCAGTGGCGGACAGGTGCCCTACGAGCAGTACTTC. This codes for CASSGGQVPYEQYF. This chain connects TRBV6-2 or TRBV6-3 to TRBJ2-7; TRBD1 aligns across 7 bases. V shed 5 bases, J shed 2 bases, and the junction held 6 bases outside the gene matches. Germline V gives CDR1 MNHEY, CDR2 SVGEGT. This CDR3 spans 14 amino acids.

The V call is TRBV6-5, the J call TRBJ1-5, with 9 nucleotides matching TRBD1. CDR3 size: 14 residues. Looked up from germline, CDR1 is MNHEY and CDR2 is SVGAGI. Trimming cost V 8 bases and J 3 bases; bases outside gene matches: 5. For the CDR3, the DNA is TGTGCCAGCCGAGGGACAGGGCCCAATCAGCCCCAGCATTTT. Translation gives CASRGTGPNQPQHF.

This clone has a single count. The chain recombines TRBV7-9 with TRBJ1-2, with D unclear. Germline V gene data show CDR1 as SEHNR and CDR2 as FQNEAQ (reference sequence). With 5 bases removed from V and 7 bases from J, the gap between germline ends came to 8 bases. The CDR3 is made up of 11 amino acids. This chain's CDR3 is CASSRVSGYTF. The CDR3 bases are TGTGCCAGCAGCCGCGTGAGTGGCTACACCTTC.

V usage is TRBV6-4 and J usage is TRBJ2-2; weak D call: TRBD1 (6 bases). Deletions cut 8 bases from V and 0 bases from J, with 10 bases between. In germline, CDR1 is MRHNA, CDR2 SNTAGT. This CDR3 spans 14 amino acids. CDR3 nucleotides: TGTGCCAGCCCCGGGACAACGAACACCGGGGAGCTGTTTTTT. Its translation: CASPGTTNTGELFF.

V and J are TRBV5-1 and TRBJ2-2; 9 nucleotides align to TRBD1. Per the germline V gene, CDR1 is SGHRS and CDR2 is YFSETQ. The CDR3 is 15 amino acids. J gave up 5 bases and V 4 bases, and 6 bases lay outside the gene matches. The CDR3 bases are TGCGCCAGCAGCCGGGACAGGGTAAATACCGGGGAGCTGTTTTTT. Amino acids: CASSRDRVNTGELFF.

This clone was picked up one time. The chain couples TRBV15 to TRBJ1-2, with a possible D match to TRBD1 (5 bases). V lost 2 bases and J 4 bases, leaving 14 bases between the germline ends. Germline V CDR1 and CDR2: LNHNV, YYDKDF (reference sequence). CDR3 length: 15 amino acids. This CDR3 reads CATSRTRQTRYGYTF. CDR3 bases: TGTGCCACCAGCAGAACCCGACAGACCCGCTATGGCTACACCTTC.